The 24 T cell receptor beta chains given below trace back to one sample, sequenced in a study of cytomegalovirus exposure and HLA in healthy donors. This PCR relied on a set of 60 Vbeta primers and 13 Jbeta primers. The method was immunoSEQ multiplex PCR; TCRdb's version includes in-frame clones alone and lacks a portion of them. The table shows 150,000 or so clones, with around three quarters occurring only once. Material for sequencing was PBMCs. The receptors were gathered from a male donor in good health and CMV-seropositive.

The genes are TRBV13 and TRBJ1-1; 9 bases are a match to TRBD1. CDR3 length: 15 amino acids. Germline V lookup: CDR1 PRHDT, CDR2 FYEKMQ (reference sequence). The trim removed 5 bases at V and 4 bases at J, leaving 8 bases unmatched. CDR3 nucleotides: TGTGCCAGCAGCCAAAACAGGGGGCGAGGCACTGAAGCTTTCTTT. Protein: CASSQNRGRGTEAFF.

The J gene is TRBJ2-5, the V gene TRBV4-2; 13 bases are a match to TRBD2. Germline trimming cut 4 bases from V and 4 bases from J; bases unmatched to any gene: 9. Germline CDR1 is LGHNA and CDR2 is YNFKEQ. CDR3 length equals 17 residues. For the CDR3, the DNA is TGTGCCAGCAGCCTAAACCCAGGACTAGCGGGAGCAGAGACCCAGTACTTC. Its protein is CASSLNPGLAGAETQYF.

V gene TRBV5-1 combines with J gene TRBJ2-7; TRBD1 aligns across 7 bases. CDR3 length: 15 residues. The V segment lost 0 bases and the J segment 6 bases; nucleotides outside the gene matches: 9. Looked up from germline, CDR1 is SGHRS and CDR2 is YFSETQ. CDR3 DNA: TGCGCCAGCAGCTTGGTAGGGGCGACAGGGCCCGAGCAGTACTTC. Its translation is CASSLVGATGPEQYF.

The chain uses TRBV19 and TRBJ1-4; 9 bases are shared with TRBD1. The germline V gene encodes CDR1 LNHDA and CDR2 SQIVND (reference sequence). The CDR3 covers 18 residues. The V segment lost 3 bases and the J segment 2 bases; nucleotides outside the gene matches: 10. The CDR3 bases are TGTGCCAGTAGTATCCCGACAGGGGGAAGAGGGACTAATGAAAAACTGTTTTTT. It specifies CASSIPTGGRGTNEKLFF.

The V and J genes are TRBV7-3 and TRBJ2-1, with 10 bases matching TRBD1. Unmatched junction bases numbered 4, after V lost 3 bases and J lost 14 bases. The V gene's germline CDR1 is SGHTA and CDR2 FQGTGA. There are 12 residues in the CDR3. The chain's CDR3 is CASSFGTGEKFF. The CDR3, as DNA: TGTGCCAGCAGCTTCGGGACAGGGGAAAAGTTCTTC. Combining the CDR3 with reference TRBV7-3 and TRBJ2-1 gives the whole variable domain GAGVSQTPSNKVTEKGKYVELRCDPISGHTALYWYRQSLGQGPEFLIYFQGTGAADDSGLPNDRFFAVRPEGSVSTLKIQRTERGDSAVYLCASSFGTGEKFFGPGTRLTVL.

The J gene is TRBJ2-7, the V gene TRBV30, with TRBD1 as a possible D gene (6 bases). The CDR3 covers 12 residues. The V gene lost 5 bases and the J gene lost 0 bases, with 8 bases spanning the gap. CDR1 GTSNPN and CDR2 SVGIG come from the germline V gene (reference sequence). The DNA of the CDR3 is TGTGCCTGGGGACAGAGCTCCTACGAGCAGTACTTC. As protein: CAWGQSSYEQYF.

The CDR3 nucleotides are TGTGCCACCAGCAGAGTAGCGCTCTCCTACAATGAGCAGTTCTTC. As protein: CATSRVALSYNEQFF. The chain has TRBV15 and TRBJ2-1, with TRBD2 as a possible D gene (5 bases). The germline CDR1 and CDR2 sequences are LNHNV and YYDKDF (reference sequence). Trimming stripped 1 base from V and 0 bases from J, with 7 bases between. The CDR3 length is 15 residues.

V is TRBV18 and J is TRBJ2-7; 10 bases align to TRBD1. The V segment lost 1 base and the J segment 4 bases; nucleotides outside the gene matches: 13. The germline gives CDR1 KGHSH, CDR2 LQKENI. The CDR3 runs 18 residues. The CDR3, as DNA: TGTGCCAGCTCACCACTGACAGGGGGCATAGGAAGGCAGTACGAGCAGTACTTC. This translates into CASSPLTGGIGRQYEQYF. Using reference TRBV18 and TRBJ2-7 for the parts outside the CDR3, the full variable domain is NAGVMQNPRHLVRRRGQEARLRCSPMKGHSHVYWYRQLPEEGLKFMVYLQKENIIDESGMPKERFSAEFPKEGPSILRIQQVVRGDSAAYFCASSPLTGGIGRQYEQYFGPGTRLTVT.

The CDR3 DNA reads as TGTGCCAGCAGTTTAACCACCGCGGGGGGAGGAGGGCAGCCCCAGCATTTT. Translated: CASSLTTAGGGGQPQHF. The chain uses TRBV28 and TRBJ1-5; perhaps TRBD1 as D (5 bases). The CDR3 runs to 17 residues. Trimming cost V 2 bases and J 7 bases, with 21 bases left between them. Per germline, CDR1 MDHEN and CDR2 SYDVKM.

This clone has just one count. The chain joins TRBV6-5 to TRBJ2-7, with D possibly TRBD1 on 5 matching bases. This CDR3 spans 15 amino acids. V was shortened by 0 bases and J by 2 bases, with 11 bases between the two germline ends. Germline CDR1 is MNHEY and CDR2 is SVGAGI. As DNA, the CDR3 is TGTGCCAGCAGTTACTCATCAGGGTCACCCTACGAGCAGTACTTC. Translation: CASSYSSGSPYEQYF.

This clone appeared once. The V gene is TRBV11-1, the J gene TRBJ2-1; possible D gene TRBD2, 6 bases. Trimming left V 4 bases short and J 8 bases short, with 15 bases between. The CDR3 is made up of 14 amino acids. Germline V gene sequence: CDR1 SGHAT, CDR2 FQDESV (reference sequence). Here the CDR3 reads CASSSRLVSHEQFF. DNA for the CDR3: TGTGCCAGCAGCTCCAGACTAGTTTCACATGAGCAGTTCTTC.

This CDR3 is CASSQVSGGLDTQYF. CDR3 sequence (DNA): TGCGCCAGCAGCCAAGTGAGCGGGGGTCTAGATACGCAGTATTTT. The gene calls are TRBV4-1 and TRBJ2-3; 8 bases are shared with TRBD2. Germline V gives CDR1 MGHRA, CDR2 YSYEKL. The CDR3 extends over 15 amino acids. Germline trimming cut 1 base from V and 5 bases from J; bases unmatched to any gene: 5.

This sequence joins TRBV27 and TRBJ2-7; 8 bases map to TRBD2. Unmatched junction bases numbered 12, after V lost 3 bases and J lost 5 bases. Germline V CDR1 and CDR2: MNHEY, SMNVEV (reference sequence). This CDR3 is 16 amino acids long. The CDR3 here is CASSLLTSGRPNEQYF. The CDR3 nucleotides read TGTGCCAGCAGTTTGCTCACTAGCGGCCGTCCAAACGAGCAGTACTTC.

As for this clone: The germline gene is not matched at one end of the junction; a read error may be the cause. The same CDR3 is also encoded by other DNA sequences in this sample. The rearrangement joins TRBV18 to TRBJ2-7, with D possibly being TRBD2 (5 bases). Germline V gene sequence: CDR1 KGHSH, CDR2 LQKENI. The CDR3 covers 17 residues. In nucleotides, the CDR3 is TGTGCCAGCTCACCGAAACCCCCTAGCAGGAGCTCCTACGAGCAGTATTTC. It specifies CASSPKPPSRSSYEQYF.

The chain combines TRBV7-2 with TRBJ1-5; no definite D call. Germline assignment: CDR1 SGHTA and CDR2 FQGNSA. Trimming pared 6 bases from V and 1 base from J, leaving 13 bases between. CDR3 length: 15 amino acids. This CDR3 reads CASRIGGLSNQPQHF. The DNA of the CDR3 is TGTGCCAGCAGAATAGGAGGATTGAGCAATCAGCCCCAGCATTTT.

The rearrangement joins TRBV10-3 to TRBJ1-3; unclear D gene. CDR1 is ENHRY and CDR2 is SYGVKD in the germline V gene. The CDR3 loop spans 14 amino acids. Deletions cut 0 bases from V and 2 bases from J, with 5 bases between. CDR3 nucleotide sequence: TGTGCCATCAGTGAGTCCCCAGCTGGAAACACCATATATTTT. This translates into CAISESPAGNTIYF.

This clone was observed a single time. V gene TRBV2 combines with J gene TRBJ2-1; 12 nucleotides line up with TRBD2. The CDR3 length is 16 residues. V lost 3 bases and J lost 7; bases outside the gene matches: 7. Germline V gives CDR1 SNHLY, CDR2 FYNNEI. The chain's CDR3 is CASSELGLAGSNEQFF. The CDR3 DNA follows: TGTGCCAGCAGTGAGCTTGGACTAGCGGGATCGAATGAGCAGTTCTTC.

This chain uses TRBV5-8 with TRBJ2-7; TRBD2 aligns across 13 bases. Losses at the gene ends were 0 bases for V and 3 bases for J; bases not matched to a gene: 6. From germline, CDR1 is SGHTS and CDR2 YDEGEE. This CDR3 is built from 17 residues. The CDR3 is CASSLDMGTSGIYEQYF. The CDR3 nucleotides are TGTGCCAGCAGCTTGGATATGGGGACTAGCGGGATCTACGAGCAGTACTTC.

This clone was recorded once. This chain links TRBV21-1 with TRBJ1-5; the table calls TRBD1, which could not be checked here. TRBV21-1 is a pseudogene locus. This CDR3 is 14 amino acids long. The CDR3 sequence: CASYPGRTNQPQHF. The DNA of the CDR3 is TGTGCCAGCTACCCTGGACGGACAAATCAGCCCCAGCATTTT.

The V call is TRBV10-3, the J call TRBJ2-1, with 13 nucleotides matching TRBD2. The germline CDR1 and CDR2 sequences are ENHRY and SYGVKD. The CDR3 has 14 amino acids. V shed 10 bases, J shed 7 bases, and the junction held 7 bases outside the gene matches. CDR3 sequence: CATRGTSGINEQFF. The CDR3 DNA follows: TGTGCCACAAGGGGGACTAGCGGGATTAATGAGCAGTTCTTC.

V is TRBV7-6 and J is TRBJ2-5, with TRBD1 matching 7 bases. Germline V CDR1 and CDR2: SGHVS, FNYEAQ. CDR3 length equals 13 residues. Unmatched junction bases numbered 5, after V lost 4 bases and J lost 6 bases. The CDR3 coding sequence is TGTGCCAGCAGCTATGGGACAGCCAAGACCCAGTACTTC. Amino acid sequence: CASSYGTAKTQYF.

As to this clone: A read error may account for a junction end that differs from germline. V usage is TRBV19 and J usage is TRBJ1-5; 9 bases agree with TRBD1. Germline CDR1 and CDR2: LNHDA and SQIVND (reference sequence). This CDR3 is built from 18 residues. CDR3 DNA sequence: TGTGCCAGCAGTACCCCCGGGACAGGGCTGGAGGGCAATCAGCCCCAGCATTTT. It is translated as CASSTPGTGLEGNQPQHF.

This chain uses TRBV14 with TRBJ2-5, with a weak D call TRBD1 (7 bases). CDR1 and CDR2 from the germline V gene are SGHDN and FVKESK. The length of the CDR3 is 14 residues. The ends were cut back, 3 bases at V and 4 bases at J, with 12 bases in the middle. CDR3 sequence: CASSHRGAIETQYF. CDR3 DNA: TGTGCCAGCAGCCACAGGGGGGCCATAGAGACCCAGTACTTC. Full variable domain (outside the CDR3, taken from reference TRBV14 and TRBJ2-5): EAGVTQFPSHSVIEKGQTVTLRCDPISGHDNLYWYRRVMGKEIKFLLHFVKESKQDESGMPNNRFLAERTGGTYSTLKVQPAELEDSGVYFCASSHRGAIETQYFGPGTRLLVL.

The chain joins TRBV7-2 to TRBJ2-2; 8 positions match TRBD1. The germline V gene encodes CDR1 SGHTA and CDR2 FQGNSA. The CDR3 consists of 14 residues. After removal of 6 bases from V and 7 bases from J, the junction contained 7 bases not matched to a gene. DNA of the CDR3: TGTGCCAGCAGGCGGGACAGGTTCGGCGGGGAGCTGTTTTTT. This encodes CASRRDRFGGELFF.